This T cell receptor (beta chain) was profiled in a study of graft-versus-host responses after intestinal transplantation. Study in general: Every one of the recipients received anti-thymocyte globulin induction and afterwards took tacrolimus and steroids for around 3 years.

Study-wide findings and caveats: The recipient marrow held GvH clones, and some of them showed up first in ileum or blood.

V lost 10 bases, J lost 1 base, and 23 bases lay in between. Germline CDR1 and CDR2: LNHDA and SQIVND (reference sequence). The CDR3 is 17 amino acids. The table came from immunoSEQ multiplex PCR; TCRdb's copy has only in-frame clones and leaves some out. The sample has nearly 110,000 clones; roughly 86% are singletons. A word on this clone: Its antigen is currently unknown.

The source of this sequence is a human donor who was the organ donor for an intestinal transplant. This specimen was unstimulated CD4+ T cells sorted from spleen or lymph node cells, taken before transplant. The genes are TRBV19 and TRBJ1-5; D may be TRBD1 (6 bases). The CDR3 is CATLGGSASLSNQPQHF. CDR3 nucleotides: TGTGCCACCTTAGGGGGTAGCGCGTCTCTGAGCAATCAGCCCCAGCATTTT.